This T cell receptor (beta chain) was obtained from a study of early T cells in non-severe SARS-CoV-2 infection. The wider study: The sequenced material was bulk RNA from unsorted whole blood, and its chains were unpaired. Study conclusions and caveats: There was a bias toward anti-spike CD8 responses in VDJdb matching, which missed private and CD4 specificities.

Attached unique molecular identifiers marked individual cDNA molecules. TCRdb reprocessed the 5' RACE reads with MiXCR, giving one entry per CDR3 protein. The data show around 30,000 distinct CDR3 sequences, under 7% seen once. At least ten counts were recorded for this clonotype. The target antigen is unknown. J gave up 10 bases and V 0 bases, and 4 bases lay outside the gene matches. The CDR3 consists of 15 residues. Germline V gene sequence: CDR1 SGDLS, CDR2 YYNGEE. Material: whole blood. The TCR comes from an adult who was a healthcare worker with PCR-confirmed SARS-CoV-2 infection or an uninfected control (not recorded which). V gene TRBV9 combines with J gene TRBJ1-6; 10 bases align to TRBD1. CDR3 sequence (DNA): TGTGCCAGCAGCGTAGAAGGGACAGGGGCCTCACCCCTCCACTTT. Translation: CASSVEGTGASPLHF.